The entry that follows covers one T cell receptor (beta chain) sequence. This entry comes from a study of monozygotic twins with inflammatory bowel disease. For each CDR3 protein, TCRdb gives one entry from its re-call of the 5' RACE reads, without DNA. This table holds approximately 160,000 distinct CDR3 sequences. The CDR3 sequence is 16 residues long. Germline loops: CDR1 LGHDT, CDR2 YNNKEL (reference sequence). The chain links TRBV3-1 to TRBJ1-3. The material sequenced was blood. The receptor was derived from a human donor with ulcerative colitis or Crohn's disease, or a healthy co-twin of an affected twin (not recorded which). The CDR3 spells CASSHREDLKGNTIYF.